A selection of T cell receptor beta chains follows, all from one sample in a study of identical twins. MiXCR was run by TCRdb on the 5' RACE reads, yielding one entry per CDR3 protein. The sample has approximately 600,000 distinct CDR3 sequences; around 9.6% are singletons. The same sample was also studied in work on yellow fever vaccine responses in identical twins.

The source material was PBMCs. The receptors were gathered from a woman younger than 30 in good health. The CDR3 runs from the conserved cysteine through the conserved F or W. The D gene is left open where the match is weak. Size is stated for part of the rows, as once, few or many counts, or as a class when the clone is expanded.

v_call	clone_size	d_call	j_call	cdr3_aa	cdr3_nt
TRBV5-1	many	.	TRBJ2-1	CASSLVGSGSYNEQFF	TGCGCCAGCAGCTTGGTAGGGTCGGGGTCCTACAATGAGCAGTTCTTC
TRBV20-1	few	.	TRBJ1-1	CSKVISTEAFF	TGCAGTAAGGTAATATCCACTGAAGCTTTCTTT
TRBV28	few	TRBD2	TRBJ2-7	CASSSRLAGGPDYEQYF	TGTGCCAGCAGTTCGAGACTAGCGGGAGGGCCGGACTACGAGCAGTACTTC
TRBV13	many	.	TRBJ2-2	CASSLRGAAGELFF	TGTGCCAGCAGCTTGAGAGGGGCGGCCGGGGAGCTGTTTTTT
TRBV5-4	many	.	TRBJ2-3	CASSLAITDTQYF	TGTGCCAGCAGCTTGGCTATCACAGATACGCAGTATTTT
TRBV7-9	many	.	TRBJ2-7	CASSLETEQYF	TGTGCCAGCAGCTTAGAGACTGAGCAGTACTTC
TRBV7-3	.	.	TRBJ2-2	CASSLIRPKTGELFF	TGTGCCAGCAGCTTAATTAGACCGAAGACCGGGGAGCTGTTTTTT
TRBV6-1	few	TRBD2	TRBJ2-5	CASSPTILLAGDQETQYF	TGTGCCAGCAGCCCAACAATTTTACTAGCGGGGGACCAAGAGACCCAGTACTTC
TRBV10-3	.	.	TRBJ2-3	CAISESLGASARDTQYF	TGTGCCATCAGTGAGTCTTTAGGAGCTAGCGCAAGAGATACGCAGTATTTT
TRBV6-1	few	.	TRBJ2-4	CASSQKGGADIQYF	TGTGCCAGCAGTCAAAAGGGGGGAGCGGACATTCAGTACTTC
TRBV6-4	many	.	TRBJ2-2	CASSLDSTGELFF	TGTGCCAGCAGCCTGGACAGCACCGGGGAGCTGTTTTTT